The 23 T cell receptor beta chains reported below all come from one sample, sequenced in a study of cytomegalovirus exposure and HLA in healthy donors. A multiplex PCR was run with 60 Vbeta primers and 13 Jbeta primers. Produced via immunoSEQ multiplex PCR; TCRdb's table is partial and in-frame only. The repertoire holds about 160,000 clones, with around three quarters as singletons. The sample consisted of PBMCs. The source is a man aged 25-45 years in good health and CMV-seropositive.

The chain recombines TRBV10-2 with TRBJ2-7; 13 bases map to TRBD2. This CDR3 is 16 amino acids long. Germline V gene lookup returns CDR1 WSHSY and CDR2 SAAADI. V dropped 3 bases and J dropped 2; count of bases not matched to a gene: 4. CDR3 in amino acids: CASSDPGLAGPYEQYF. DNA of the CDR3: TGCGCCAGCAGTGACCCGGGACTAGCGGGACCCTACGAGCAGTACTTC.

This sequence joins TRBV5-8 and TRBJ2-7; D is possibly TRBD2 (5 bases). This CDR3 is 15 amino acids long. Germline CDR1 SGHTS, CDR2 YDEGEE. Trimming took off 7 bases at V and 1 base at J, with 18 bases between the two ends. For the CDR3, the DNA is TGTGCCAGCCCCCCCTACGGGGTCGCGTCCTACGAGCAGTACTTC. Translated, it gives CASPPYGVASYEQYF.

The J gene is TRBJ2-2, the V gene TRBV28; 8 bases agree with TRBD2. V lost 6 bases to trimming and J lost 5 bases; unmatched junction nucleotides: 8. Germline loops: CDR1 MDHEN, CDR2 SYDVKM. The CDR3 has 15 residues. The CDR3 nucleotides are TGTGCCAGCAGACGGGGGGGCCTGGGGACCGGGGAGCTGTTTTTT. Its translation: CASRRGGLGTGELFF.

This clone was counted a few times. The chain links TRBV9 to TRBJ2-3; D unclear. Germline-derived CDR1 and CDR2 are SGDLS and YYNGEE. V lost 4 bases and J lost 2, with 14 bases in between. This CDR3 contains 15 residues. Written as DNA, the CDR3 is TGTGCCAGCAGCCTGAAGTCTACTTCCACAGATACGCAGTATTTT. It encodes CASSLKSTSTDTQYF.

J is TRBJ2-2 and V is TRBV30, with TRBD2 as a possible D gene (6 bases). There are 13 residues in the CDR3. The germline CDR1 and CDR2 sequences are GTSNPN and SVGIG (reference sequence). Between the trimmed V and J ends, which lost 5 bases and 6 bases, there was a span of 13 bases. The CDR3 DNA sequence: TGTGCCTGGTCCCTGCGGGGAGCCGGGGAGCTGTTTTTT. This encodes CAWSLRGAGELFF.

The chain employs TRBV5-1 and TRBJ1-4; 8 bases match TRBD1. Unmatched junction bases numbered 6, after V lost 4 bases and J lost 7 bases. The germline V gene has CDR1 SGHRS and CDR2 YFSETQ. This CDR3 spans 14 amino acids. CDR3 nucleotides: TGCGCCAGCAGCCTCAGGGGGCGGAGTGAAAAACTGTTTTTT. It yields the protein CASSLRGRSEKLFF. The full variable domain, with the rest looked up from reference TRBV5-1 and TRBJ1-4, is KAGVTQTPRYLIKTRGQQVTLSCSPISGHRSVSWYQQTPGQGLQFLFEYFSETQRNKGNFPGRFSGRQFSNSRSEMNVSTLELGDSALYLCASSLRGRSEKLFFGSGTQLSVL.

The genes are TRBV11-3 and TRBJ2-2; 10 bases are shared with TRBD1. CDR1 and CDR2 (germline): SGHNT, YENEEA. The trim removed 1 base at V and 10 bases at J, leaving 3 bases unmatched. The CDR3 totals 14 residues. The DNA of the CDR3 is TGTGCCAGCAGCTTAGGGGACAGGGGAGAGGAGCTGTTTTTT. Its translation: CASSLGDRGEELFF. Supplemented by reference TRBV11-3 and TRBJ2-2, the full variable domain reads EAGVVQSPRYKIIEKKQPVAFWCNPISGHNTLYWYLQNLGQGPELLIRYENEEAVDDSQLPKDRFSAERLKGVDSTLKIQPAELGDSAVYLCASSLGDRGEELFFGEGSRLTVL.

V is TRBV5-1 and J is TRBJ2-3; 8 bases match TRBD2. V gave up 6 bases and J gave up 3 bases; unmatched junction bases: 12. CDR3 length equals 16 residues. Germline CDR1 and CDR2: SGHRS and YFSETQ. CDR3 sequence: CASTRRSSGFTDTQYF. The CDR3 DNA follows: TGCGCCAGCACCCGGAGGTCTAGCGGGTTTACAGATACGCAGTATTTT.

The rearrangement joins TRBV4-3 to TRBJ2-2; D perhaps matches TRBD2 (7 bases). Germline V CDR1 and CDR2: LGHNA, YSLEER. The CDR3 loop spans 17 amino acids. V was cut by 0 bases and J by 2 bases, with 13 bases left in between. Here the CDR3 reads CASSQDWGGANTGELFF. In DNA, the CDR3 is TGCGCCAGCAGCCAAGATTGGGGGGGGGCTAACACCGGGGAGCTGTTTTTT.

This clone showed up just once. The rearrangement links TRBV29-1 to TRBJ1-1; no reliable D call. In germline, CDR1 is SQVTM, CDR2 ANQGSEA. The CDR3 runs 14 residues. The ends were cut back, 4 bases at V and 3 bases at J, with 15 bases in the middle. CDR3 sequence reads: CSVGQRNGDTEAFF. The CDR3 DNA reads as TGCAGCGTTGGGCAGCGAAACGGGGACACTGAAGCTTTCTTT.

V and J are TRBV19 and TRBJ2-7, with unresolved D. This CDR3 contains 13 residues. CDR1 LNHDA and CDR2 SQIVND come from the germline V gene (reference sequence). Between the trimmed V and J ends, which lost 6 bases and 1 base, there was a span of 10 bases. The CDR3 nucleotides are TGTGCCAGTAGAAGTGCGGATTCCTACGAGCAGTACTTC. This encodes CASRSADSYEQYF. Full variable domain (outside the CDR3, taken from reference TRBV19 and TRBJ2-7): DGGITQSPKYLFRKEGQNVTLSCEQNLNHDAMYWYRQDPGQGLRLIYYSQIVNDFQKGDIAEGYSVSREKKESFPLTVTSAQKNPTAFYLCASRSADSYEQYFGPGTRLTVT.

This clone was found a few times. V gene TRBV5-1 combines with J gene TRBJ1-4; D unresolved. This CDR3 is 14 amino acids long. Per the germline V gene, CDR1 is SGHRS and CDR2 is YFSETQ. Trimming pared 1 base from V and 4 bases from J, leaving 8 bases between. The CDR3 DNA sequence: TGCGCCAGCAGCTTGTTGGCAGGTAATGAAAAACTGTTTTTT. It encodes CASSLLAGNEKLFF.

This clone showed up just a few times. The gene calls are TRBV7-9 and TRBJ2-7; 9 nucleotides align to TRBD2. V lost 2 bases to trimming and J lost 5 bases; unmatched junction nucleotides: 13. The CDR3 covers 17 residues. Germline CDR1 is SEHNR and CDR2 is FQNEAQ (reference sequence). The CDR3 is CASSLTPGGGDRDEQYF. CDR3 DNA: TGTGCCAGCAGCTTAACCCCCGGCGGGGGGGACAGAGACGAGCAGTACTTC. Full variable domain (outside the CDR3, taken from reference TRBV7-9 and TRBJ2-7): DTGVSQNPRHKITKRGQNVTFRCDPISEHNRLYWYRQTLGQGPEFLTYFQNEAQLEKSRLLSDRFSAERPKGSFSTLEIQRTEQGDSAMYLCASSLTPGGGDRDEQYFGPGTRLTVT.

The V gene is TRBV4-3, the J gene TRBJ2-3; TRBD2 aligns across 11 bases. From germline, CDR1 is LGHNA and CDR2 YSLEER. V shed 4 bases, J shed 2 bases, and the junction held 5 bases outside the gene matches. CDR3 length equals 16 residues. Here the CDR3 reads CASSPTSGAITDTQYF. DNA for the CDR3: TGCGCCAGCAGCCCGACTAGCGGGGCTATCACAGATACGCAGTATTTT.

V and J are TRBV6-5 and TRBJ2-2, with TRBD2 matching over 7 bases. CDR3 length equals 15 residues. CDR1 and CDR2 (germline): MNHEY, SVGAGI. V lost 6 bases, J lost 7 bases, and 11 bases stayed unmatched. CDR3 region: CASSLRLGGNGELFF. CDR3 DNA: TGTGCCAGCAGCTTACGATTGGGGGGGAACGGGGAGCTGTTTTTT.

CDR3 bases: TGTGCCAGCAGCTTGGCCGGGGGTGCCCAGAGCCCCGGCGGTGGCTACACCTTC. The encoded protein is CASSLAGGAQSPGGGYTF. The chain links TRBV5-6 to TRBJ1-2, with a possible D match to TRBD1 (5 bases). The V and J ends lost 0 bases and 7 bases respectively, with 25 bases between them. Germline V gene lookup returns CDR1 SGHDT and CDR2 YYEEEE. The CDR3 loop spans 18 amino acids.

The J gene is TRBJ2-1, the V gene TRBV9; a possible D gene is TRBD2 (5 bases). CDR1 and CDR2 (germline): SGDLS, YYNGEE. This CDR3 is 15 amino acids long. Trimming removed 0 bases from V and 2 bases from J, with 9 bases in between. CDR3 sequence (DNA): TGTGCCAGCAGCGTAGCGGCTAGCCCCTACAATGAGCAGTTCTTC. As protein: CASSVAASPYNEQFF. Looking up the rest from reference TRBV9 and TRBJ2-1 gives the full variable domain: DSGVTQTPKHLITATGQRVTLRCSPRSGDLSVYWYQQSLDQGLQFLIQYYNGEERAKGNILERFSAQQFPDLHSELNLSSLELGDSALYFCASSVAASPYNEQFFGPGTRLTVL.

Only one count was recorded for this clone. The CDR3 loop is CASSDLSPTEAFF. The CDR3 DNA reads TGTGCCAGCAGTGACCTTTCCCCCACTGAAGCTTTCTTT. V usage is TRBV2 and J usage is TRBJ1-1; D gene ambiguous. Per germline, CDR1 SNHLY and CDR2 FYNNEI. This CDR3 has 13 residues. The V and J ends lost 3 bases and 4 bases respectively, with 9 bases between them.

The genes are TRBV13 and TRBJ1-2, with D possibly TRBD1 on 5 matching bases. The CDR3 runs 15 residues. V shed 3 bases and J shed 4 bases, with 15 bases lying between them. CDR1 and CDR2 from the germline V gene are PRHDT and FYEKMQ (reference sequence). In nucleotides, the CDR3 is TGTGCCAGCAGCTTGCGGGACCGGCGGGGCTATGGCTACACCTTC. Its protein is CASSLRDRRGYGYTF.

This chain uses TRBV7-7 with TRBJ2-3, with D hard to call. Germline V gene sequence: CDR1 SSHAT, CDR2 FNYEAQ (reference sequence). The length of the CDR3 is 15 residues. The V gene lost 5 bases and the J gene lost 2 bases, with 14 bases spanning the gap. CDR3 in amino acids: CASSRSPGATDTQYF. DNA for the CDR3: TGTGCCAGCAGCCGTAGCCCTGGAGCCACAGATACGCAGTATTTT.

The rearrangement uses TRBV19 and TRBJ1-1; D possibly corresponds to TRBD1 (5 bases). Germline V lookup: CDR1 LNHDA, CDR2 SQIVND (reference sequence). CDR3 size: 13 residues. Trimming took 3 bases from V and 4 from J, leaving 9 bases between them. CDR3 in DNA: TGTGCCAGTAGTATTAGGGGATTCACTGAAGCTTTCTTT. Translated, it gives CASSIRGFTEAFF.

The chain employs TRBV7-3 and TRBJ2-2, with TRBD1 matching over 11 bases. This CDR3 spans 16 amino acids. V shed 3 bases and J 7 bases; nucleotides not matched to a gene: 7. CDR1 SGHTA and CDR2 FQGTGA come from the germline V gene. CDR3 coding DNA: TGTGCCAGCAGCTTGGCCGGGACAGGGGGATTCGGGGAGCTGTTTTTT. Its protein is CASSLAGTGGFGELFF.

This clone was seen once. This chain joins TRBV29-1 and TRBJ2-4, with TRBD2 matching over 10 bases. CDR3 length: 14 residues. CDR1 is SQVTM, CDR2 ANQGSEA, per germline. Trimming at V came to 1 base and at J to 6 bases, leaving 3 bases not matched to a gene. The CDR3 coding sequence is TGCAGCGTTGAAGTGGCTAGCGGGGGAAACATTCAGTACTTC. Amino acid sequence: CSVEVASGGNIQYF.